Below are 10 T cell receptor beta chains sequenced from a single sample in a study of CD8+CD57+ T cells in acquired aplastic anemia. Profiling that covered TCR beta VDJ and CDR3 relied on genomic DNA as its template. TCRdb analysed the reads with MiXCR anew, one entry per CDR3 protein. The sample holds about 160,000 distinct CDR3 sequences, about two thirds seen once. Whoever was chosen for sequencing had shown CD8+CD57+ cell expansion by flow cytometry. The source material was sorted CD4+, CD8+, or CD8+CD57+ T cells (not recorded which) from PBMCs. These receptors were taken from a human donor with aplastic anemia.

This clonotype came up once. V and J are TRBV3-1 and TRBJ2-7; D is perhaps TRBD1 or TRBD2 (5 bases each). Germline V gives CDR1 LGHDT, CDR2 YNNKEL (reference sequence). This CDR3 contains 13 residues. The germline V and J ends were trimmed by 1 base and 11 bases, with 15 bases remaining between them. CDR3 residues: CASSQAPGDVEYF. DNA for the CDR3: TGTGCCAGCAGCCAAGCCCCCGGGGACGTAGAGTACTTC.

The DNA of the CDR3 is TGCGCCAGCAGCCAACTCTTGGGTGGGAACTATGGCTACACCTTC. Residues: CASSQLLGGNYGYTF. The V and J genes are TRBV4-1 and TRBJ1-2; unclear D gene. This CDR3 has 15 amino acids. The V gene lost 2 bases and the J gene lost 2 bases, with 12 bases spanning the gap. Germline assignment: CDR1 MGHRA and CDR2 YSYEKL.

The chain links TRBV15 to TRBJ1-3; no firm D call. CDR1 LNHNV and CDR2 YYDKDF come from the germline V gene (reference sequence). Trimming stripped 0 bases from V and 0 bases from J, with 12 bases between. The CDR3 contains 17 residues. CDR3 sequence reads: CATSRDLGKSSGNTIYF. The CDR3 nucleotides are TGTGCCACCAGCAGAGATTTAGGGAAGAGCTCTGGAAACACCATATATTTT.

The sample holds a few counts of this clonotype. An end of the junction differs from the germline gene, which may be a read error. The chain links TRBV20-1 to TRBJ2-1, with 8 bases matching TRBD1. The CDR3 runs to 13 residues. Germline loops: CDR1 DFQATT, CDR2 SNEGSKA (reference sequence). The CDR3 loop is CSARGTGDNEQFF. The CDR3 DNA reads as TGCAGTGCGAGAGGGACAGGCGACAATGAGCAGTTCTTC.

The CDR3 DNA reads TGTGCCAGCAGCTCTACTAGCGGGGGGGGGGAGACCCAGTACTTC. Amino acids: CASSSTSGGGETQYF. The chain has TRBV7-3 and TRBJ2-5; 13 bases are a match to TRBD2. Germline assignment: CDR1 SGHTA and CDR2 FQGTGA. Losses at the gene ends were 4 bases for V and 5 bases for J; bases not matched to a gene: 4. The CDR3 runs to 15 residues.

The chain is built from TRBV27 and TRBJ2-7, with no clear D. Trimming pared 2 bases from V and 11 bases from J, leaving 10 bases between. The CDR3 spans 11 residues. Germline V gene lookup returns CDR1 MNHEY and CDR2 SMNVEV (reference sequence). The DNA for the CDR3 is TGTGCCAGCAGTTTAGCTGGAACTAAGTACTTC. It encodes CASSLAGTKYF.

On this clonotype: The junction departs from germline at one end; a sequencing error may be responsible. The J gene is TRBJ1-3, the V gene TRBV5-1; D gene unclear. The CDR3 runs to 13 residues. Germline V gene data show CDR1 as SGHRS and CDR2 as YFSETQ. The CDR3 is CASSSDSGNTIYF. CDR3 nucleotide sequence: TGTGCCAGCAGCAGCGACTCTGGAAACACCATATATTTT.

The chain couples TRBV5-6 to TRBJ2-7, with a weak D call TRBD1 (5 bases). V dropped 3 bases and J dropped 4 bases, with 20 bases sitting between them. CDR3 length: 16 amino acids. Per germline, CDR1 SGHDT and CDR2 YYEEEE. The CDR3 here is CASSWSRSATVYEQYF. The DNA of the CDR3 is TGTGCCAGCAGCTGGAGCCGTTCCGCGACAGTATACGAGCAGTACTTC. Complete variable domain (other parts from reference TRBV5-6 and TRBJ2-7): DAGVTQSPTHLIKTRGQQVTLRCSPKSGHDTVSWYQQALGQGPQFIFQYYEEEERQRGNFPDRFSGHQFPNYSSELNVNALLLGDSALYLCASSWSRSATVYEQYFGPGTRLTVT.

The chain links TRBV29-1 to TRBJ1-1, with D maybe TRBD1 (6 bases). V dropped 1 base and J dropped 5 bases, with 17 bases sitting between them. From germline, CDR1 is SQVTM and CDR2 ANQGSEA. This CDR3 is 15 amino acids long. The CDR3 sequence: CSVEVTGWGSTEAFF. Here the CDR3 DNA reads TGCAGCGTTGAAGTGACAGGTTGGGGGTCTACTGAAGCTTTCTTT.

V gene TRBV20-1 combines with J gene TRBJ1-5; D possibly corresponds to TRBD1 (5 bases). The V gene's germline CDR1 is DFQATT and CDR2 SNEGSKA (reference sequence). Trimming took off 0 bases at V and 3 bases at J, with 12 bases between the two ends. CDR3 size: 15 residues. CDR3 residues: CSARDQGRFNQPQHF. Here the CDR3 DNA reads TGCAGTGCTAGAGATCAGGGACGGTTCAATCAGCCCCAGCATTTT.